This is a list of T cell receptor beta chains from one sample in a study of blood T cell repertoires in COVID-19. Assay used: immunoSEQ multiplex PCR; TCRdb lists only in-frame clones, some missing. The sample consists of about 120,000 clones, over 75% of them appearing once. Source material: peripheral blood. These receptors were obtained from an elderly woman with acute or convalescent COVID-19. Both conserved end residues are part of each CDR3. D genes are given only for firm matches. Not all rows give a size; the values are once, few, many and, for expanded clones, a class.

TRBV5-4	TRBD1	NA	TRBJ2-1	CASSPDRGPFNEQFF
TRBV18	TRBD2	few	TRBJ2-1	CASLGQRGGDNEQFF
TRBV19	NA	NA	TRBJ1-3	CASSTRHSGNTIYF
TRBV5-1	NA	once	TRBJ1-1	CASSLFGSEAFF
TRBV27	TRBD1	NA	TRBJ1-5	CASSFQGANQPQHF
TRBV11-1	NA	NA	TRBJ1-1	CASRRGQTVGDTEAFF
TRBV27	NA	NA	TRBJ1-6	CASSLQGARNSPLHF
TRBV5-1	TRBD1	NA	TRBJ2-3	CASSLGQGRPDTQYF
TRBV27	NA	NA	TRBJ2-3	CASSLFGQSSDTQYF
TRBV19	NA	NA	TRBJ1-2	CASTPGLNYGYTF
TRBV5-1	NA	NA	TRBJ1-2	CASSLQAPTGYTF
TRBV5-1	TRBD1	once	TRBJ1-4	CASRGQTNEKLFF
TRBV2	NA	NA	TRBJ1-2	CASRGGANYGYTF
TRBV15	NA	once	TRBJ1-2	CATSVPKGQGYTF
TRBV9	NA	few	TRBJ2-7	CASSRQGSNEQYF
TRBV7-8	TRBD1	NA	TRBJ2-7	CASSLLNQGDYEQYF
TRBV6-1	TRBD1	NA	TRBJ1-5	CASSDVGRQGDNQPQHF
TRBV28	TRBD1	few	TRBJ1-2	CASSLAGQFYGYTF
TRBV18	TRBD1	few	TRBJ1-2	CASSADRGRGYGYTF
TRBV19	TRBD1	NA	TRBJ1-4	CASSTVRRQGAFKEKLFF
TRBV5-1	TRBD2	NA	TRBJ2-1	CASSLGPTSGSYNEQFF
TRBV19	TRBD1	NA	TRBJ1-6	CASGGQGSYNSPLHF
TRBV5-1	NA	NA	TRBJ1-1	CASSLYSNTEAFF
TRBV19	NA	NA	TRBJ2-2	CASSRGYWKNTGELFF
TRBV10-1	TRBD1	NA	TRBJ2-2	CASSVGGGFQQGKLFF
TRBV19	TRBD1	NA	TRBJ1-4	CASKRDRGNEKLFF
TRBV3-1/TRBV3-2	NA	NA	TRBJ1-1	CASSLNTEAFF
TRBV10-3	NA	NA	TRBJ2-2	CAISDQPGTGELFF
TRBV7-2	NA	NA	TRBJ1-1	CASSLAGSNAEAFF
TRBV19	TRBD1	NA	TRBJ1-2	CASSSRTGNGYTF
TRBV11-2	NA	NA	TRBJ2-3	CASSLRRSLGPTSTNTQYF
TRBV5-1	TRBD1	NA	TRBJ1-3	CASSELITGGGNTIYF
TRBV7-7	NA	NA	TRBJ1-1	CASSPISASGTEAFF
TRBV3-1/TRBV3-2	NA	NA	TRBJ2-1	CASSNRDNEQFF
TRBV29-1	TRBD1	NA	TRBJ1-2	CSVDRTGLGYTF
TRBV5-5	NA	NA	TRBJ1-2	CASDGGSYGYTF
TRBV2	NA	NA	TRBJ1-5	CASSPRSGNQPQHF
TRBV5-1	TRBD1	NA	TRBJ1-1	CASSLGVDRGVTEAFF
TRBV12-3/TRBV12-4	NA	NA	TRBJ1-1	CASSPLTEAFF
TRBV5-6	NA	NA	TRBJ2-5	CASSLRGAETQYF
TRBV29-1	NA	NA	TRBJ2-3	CSVQGRDTQYF
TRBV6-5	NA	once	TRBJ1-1	CASSRTTRGEAFF
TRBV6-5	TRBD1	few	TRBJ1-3	CASTKDRGPGNTIYF
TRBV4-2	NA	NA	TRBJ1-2	CASSQDGHRGYTF
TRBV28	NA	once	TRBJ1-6	CASSPPGEAYNNSPLHF
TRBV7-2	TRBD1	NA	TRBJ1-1	CASSRSGTGGYTEAFF
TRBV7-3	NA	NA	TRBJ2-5	CASSHGQGRTQYF
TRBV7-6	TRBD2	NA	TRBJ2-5	CASSVGYLAGGQETQYF
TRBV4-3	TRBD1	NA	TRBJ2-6	CASSQVVTGGARGANVLTF
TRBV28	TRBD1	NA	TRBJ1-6	CASTVPGQSSPLHF